This entry is about one T cell receptor (beta chain). Its specificity is unknown. This entry is derived from a study of radiotherapy plus CTLA-4 blockade in lung cancer. Overall study: Patients showed objective responses in about a sixth of cases, and disease control was achieved by 31%. Study outcomes and limitations: Strongest reported response predictors: early blood clone changes and post-radiation interferon-beta.

Germline V CDR1 and CDR2: SEHNR, FQNEAQ (reference sequence). V lost 1 base to trimming and J lost 3 bases, with 13 bases between them. This CDR3 has 15 residues. Measured with immunoSEQ multiplex PCR; TCRdb has only the in-frame clones, and not every one. The sample gives around 82,000 clones, 84% of which show up once; approximately 0.81% is in the top ten. This receptor was obtained from a human donor with non-small cell lung cancer who had stable disease on radiotherapy plus ipilimumab. The sample here was peripheral blood, taken from a patient treated with radiotherapy plus ipilimumab. The chain has TRBV7-9 and TRBJ2-7; D possibly corresponds to TRBD1 (5 bases). The CDR3 sequence: CASSLVRGGDYEQYF. CDR3 bases: TGTGCCAGCAGCTTAGTAAGGGGTGGGGACTACGAGCAGTACTTC.